The 11 T cell receptor beta chains below come from one sample, sequenced in a study of blood T cell repertoires in COVID-19 (dated by TCRdb to the early 2020s). The library was obtained by the immunoSEQ multiplex PCR assay. Entries here come from immuneACCESS through TCRdb and include only in-frame sequences with V and J called. Some clones fail to appear in such tables; in the studies checked, an unresolved V gene covers under half of the shortfall, and the cause of the remainder is unknown. Across this sample there are more than 110,000 clones, with approximately 91% seen only once. Roughly a tenth of the sample belongs to the ten largest clones. Sequenced material: peripheral blood. These receptors all stem from a man aged 45-60 years with active or convalescent COVID-19.

Regarding this clone: The sample has other DNA sequences that encode this CDR3 too. The chain joins TRBV19 to TRBJ1-1; D remains unclear. V lost 3 bases, J lost 1 base, and 6 bases lay in between. The CDR3 is 13 amino acids. Germline values: CDR1 LNHDA, CDR2 SQIVND (reference sequence). The DNA of the CDR3 is TGTGCCAGTAGTATTAGCGGGAACACTGAAGCTTTCTTT. This codes for CASSISGNTEAFF. The entire variable domain, with the rest obtained from reference TRBV19 and TRBJ1-1, is as follows: DGGITQSPKYLFRKEGQNVTLSCEQNLNHDAMYWYRQDPGQGLRLIYYSQIVNDFQKGDIAEGYSVSREKKESFPLTVTSAQKNPTAFYLCASSISGNTEAFFGQGTRLTVV.

This chain uses TRBV10-3 with TRBJ2-1; 7 bases align to TRBD1. Per germline, CDR1 ENHRY and CDR2 SYGVKD. This CDR3 contains 13 residues. V was pared by 10 bases and J by 2 bases, with 5 bases of the junction left unmatched. CDR3 residues: CATGQVAYNEQFF. DNA for the CDR3: TGTGCCACAGGACAGGTTGCCTACAATGAGCAGTTCTTC.

The rearrangement uses TRBV12-5 and TRBJ1-5, with D unclear. Germline CDR1 and CDR2: LGHNT and FRNRAP. The CDR3 has 12 amino acids. With 6 bases removed from V and 9 bases from J, the gap between germline ends came to 12 bases. CDR3 in amino acids: CASGPERGPQHF. The CDR3 DNA follows: TGTGCTAGTGGCCCCGAGCGTGGGCCCCAGCATTTT.

CDR3 nucleotides: TGTGCCAGCAGCCGCAGGGGTAGCTCTGGAAACACCATATATTTT. The encoded protein is CASSRRGSSGNTIYF. The chain carries TRBV3-1 (or the pseudogene TRBV3-2) and TRBJ1-3; perhaps TRBD1 as D (6 bases). Trimming shortened V by 4 bases and J by 0 bases, and 10 bases separated the two germline ends. The germline V gene has CDR1 LGHDT and CDR2 YNNKEL (reference sequence). The CDR3 runs to 15 residues.

The count of this clone is one. CDR3 DNA sequence: TGTGCCAGCAGCGGACAGGGGATTGAAGCTTTCTTT. It yields the protein CASSGQGIEAFF. The chain carries TRBV9 and TRBJ1-1; 8 positions agree with TRBD1. There are 12 residues in the CDR3. V lost 3 bases and J lost 7; bases outside the gene matches: 2. Germline V CDR1 and CDR2: SGDLS, YYNGEE.

V gene TRBV21-1 combines with J gene TRBJ1-4; the table's D call of TRBD1 was not tested on the DNA. TRBV21-1 is tagged as a pseudogene. The CDR3 is 12 residues long. In nucleotides, the CDR3 is TGTGCCAGCAGCCAGGGGGCTGAAAAACTGTTTTTT. It translates to CASSQGAEKLFF.

V usage is TRBV30 and J usage is TRBJ1-6; 7 nucleotides line up with TRBD1. Germline CDR1 and CDR2: GTSNPN and SVGIG (reference sequence). CDR3 length: 14 amino acids. Germline trimming cut 0 bases from V and 5 bases from J; bases unmatched to any gene: 1. CDR3 sequence (DNA): TGTGCCTGGAGTGTAGGGACAGATAATTCACCCCTCCACTTT. This codes for CAWSVGTDNSPLHF. The entire variable domain, with the rest obtained from reference TRBV30 and TRBJ1-6, is as follows: SQTIHQWPATLVQPVGSPLSLECTVEGTSNPNLYWYRQAAGRGLQLLFYSVGIGQISSEVPQNLSASRPQDRQFILSSKKLLLSDSGFYLCAWSVGTDNSPLHFGNGTRLTVT.

The rearrangement links TRBV5-1 to TRBJ2-2; 13 bases align to TRBD2. CDR1 and CDR2 from the germline V gene are SGHRS and YFSETQ. J gave up 7 bases and V 3 bases, and 12 bases lay outside the gene matches. This CDR3 is built from 18 residues. The DNA of the CDR3 is TGCGCCAGCAGCTCACATGGACTAGCGGGAGCAAGGATCGGGGAGCTGTTTTTT. Translation gives CASSSHGLAGARIGELFF.

This clone was detected only once. The chain links TRBV5-5 to TRBJ2-5; the D gene is possibly TRBD1 (6 bases). CDR3 length: 14 amino acids. Looked up from germline, CDR1 is SGHKS and CDR2 is YYEKEE (reference sequence). The germline V and J ends were trimmed by 5 bases and 2 bases, with 13 bases remaining between them. CDR3 amino acids: CASRSDRKQETQYF. The CDR3 DNA is TGTGCCAGCAGGTCGGACAGAAAGCAAGAGACCCAGTACTTC.

CDR3 amino acids: CASSLEGVLTQPQHF. In DNA, the CDR3 is TGTGCCAGCAGCTTAGAAGGGGTCCTTACGCAGCCCCAGCATTTT. The chain links TRBV7-2 to TRBJ1-5; a possible D gene is TRBD1 (5 bases). Germline values: CDR1 SGHTA, CDR2 FQGNSA. The CDR3 contains 15 residues. V lost 1 base and J lost 7, with 14 bases in between.

This clone showed up just a few times. This chain uses TRBV6-6 with TRBJ2-2; D uncertain. The CDR3 sequence is 12 residues long. The ends were cut back, 5 bases at V and 7 bases at J, with 8 bases in the middle. CDR1 is MNHNY, CDR2 SVGAGI, per germline (reference sequence). The CDR3 spells CASSRPYGELFF. The CDR3 bases are TGTGCCAGCAGTCGTCCTTACGGGGAGCTGTTTTTT.